Below are 30 T cell receptor beta chains sequenced from a single sample in a study of T cells after yellow fever vaccination. TCRdb re-analysed the 5' RACE reads in MiXCR, keeping a single row per CDR3 protein. Here the sample spans about 360,000 distinct CDR3 sequences, around 6.5% being singletons. The sample in question was PBMCs, obtained 5 days after the yellow fever booster vaccination. These receptors came from a man aged 30 to 45 who received the YFV17D yellow fever vaccine.

In this sample, this clonotype turned up many times. This CDR3 is CASSRTGRIYEQYF. Here the CDR3 DNA reads TGTGCCAGCAGCCGGACAGGGAGAATCTACGAGCAGTACTTC. The chain combines TRBV11-2 with TRBJ2-7; 8 nucleotides agree with TRBD1. J lost 3 bases, V lost 5 bases, and 6 bases had no gene match. This CDR3 has 14 residues. The germline V gene encodes CDR1 SGHAT and CDR2 FQNNGV.

This clonotype showed up just a few times. V and J are TRBV12-5 and TRBJ2-2, with 7 bases that match TRBD1. Losses at the gene ends were 1 base for V and 3 bases for J; bases not matched to a gene: 5. This CDR3 has 16 amino acids. CDR1 is LGHNT, CDR2 FRNRAP, per germline. In DNA form, the CDR3 reads TGTGCTAGTGGTTTGGCGACAGGGAGTCACACCGGGGAGCTGTTTTTT. Amino acid sequence: CASGLATGSHTGELFF.

This rearrangement joins TRBV30 to TRBJ2-7, with a weak D call TRBD1 (6 bases). Germline V gene lookup returns CDR1 GTSNPN and CDR2 SVGIG (reference sequence). V lost 3 bases and J 0 bases, leaving 6 bases between the germline ends. The CDR3 runs 12 residues. CDR3 amino acids: CAWRGGSYEQYF. CDR3 DNA sequence: TGTGCCTGGAGAGGGGGCTCCTACGAGCAGTACTTC.

This clonotype was found a few times. This sequence joins TRBV20-1 and TRBJ2-1; 9 nucleotides match TRBD2. This CDR3 spans 14 amino acids. Trimming cost V 5 bases and J 6 bases; bases outside gene matches: 8. Looked up from germline, CDR1 is DFQATT and CDR2 is SNEGSKA (reference sequence). CDR3 sequence: CSAPGGGRGNEQFF. The CDR3 region has the DNA TGCAGTGCTCCCGGGGGCGGGAGGGGCAATGAGCAGTTCTTC.

Many counts were recorded for this clonotype. V is TRBV20-1 and J is TRBJ2-7, with 9 bases that match TRBD2. Per germline, CDR1 DFQATT and CDR2 SNEGSKA (reference sequence). V shed 0 bases and J 5 bases; nucleotides not matched to a gene: 8. The CDR3 runs to 15 residues. The CDR3 spells CSARDLVAGVDEQYF. The CDR3 DNA sequence: TGCAGTGCTAGAGATCTAGTAGCGGGAGTAGACGAGCAGTACTTC.

The chain recombines TRBV20-1 with TRBJ2-3; 14 nucleotides match TRBD2. V lost 3 bases to trimming and J lost 4 bases; unmatched junction nucleotides: 3. In germline, CDR1 is DFQATT, CDR2 SNEGSKA (reference sequence). This CDR3 region has 15 residues. CDR3 bases: TGCAGTGCTAGTGGGACTAGCGGGAGTCCAGATACGCAGTATTTT. Translation gives CSASGTSGSPDTQYF.

The chain has TRBV14 and TRBJ2-3; D is perhaps TRBD2 (5 bases). Trimming pared 1 base from V and 4 bases from J, leaving 15 bases between. The CDR3 totals 16 residues. Germline V lookup: CDR1 SGHDN, CDR2 FVKESK. The CDR3 sequence: CASSQVSGIRADTQYF. The CDR3 region has the DNA TGTGCCAGCAGCCAAGTTTCGGGGATACGGGCAGATACGCAGTATTTT.

The DNA of the CDR3 is TGTGCCAGCACTACACTGGGGCGGGAGGATGTCGAGCAGTTCTTC. Translation gives CASTTLGREDVEQFF. The chain is built from TRBV12-3 or TRBV12-4 and TRBJ2-1, with 8 bases fitting TRBD2. This CDR3 has 15 residues. Losses at the gene ends were 7 bases for V and 10 bases for J; bases not matched to a gene: 15.

The table lists this clonotype with a few counts. This chain uses TRBV28 with TRBJ2-7; D is undetermined. Per the germline V gene, CDR1 is MDHEN and CDR2 is SYDVKM. Trimming cost V 4 bases and J 3 bases, with 13 bases left between them. CDR3 length equals 14 residues. The CDR3 here is CASSYIPANYEQYF. In nucleotides, the CDR3 is TGTGCCAGCAGTTATATCCCCGCGAACTACGAGCAGTACTTC.

This clonotype turned up a few times. V gene TRBV12-3 or TRBV12-4 combines with J gene TRBJ2-1, with a possible D match to TRBD1 (6 bases). The CDR3 contains 15 residues. Deletions cut 4 bases from V and 3 bases from J, with 13 bases between. The CDR3 spells CASSSEGTSYNEQFF. As DNA, the CDR3 is TGTGCCAGCAGTTCCGAAGGGACAAGCTACAATGAGCAGTTCTTC.

The chain couples TRBV3-1 to TRBJ1-4; D ambiguous. Germline V gene data show CDR1 as LGHDT and CDR2 as YNNKEL (reference sequence). The CDR3 loop spans 14 amino acids. V shed 4 bases and J shed 7 bases, with 13 bases lying between them. CDR3 amino acids: CASSPLPDGEKLFF. The CDR3 DNA reads TGTGCCAGCAGCCCCCTACCGGACGGTGAAAAACTGTTTTTT.

The chain has TRBV19 and TRBJ2-3; 9 bases line up with TRBD1. The germline gives CDR1 LNHDA, CDR2 SQIVND (reference sequence). V shed 5 bases and J 5 bases; nucleotides not matched to a gene: 8. The CDR3 is 15 amino acids. The chain's CDR3 is CASSSTGGGIDTQYF. DNA of the CDR3: TGTGCCAGTAGTTCTACAGGGGGCGGCATAGATACGCAGTATTTT.

The V gene is TRBV29-1, the J gene TRBJ1-1; possible D gene TRBD1, 6 bases. Germline V CDR1 and CDR2: SQVTM, ANQGSEA. V lost 5 bases, J lost 0 bases, and 10 bases lay in between. This CDR3 is built from 13 residues. CDR3 coding DNA: TGCAGCGTTAAGGACAGCCTGAACACTGAAGCTTTCTTT. Amino acids: CSVKDSLNTEAFF.

V gene TRBV7-3 combines with J gene TRBJ2-5; D perhaps matches TRBD2 (5 bases). The CDR3 covers 13 residues. Trimming shortened V by 2 bases and J by 5 bases, and 9 bases separated the two germline ends. Germline V gives CDR1 SGHTA, CDR2 FQGTGA. The CDR3 spells CASSLGEYETQYF. CDR3 nucleotides: TGTGCCAGCAGCTTAGGGGAGTATGAGACCCAGTACTTC.

This clonotype was counted ten times or more. V is TRBV29-1 and J is TRBJ1-2; 8 bases fit TRBD1. This CDR3 has 14 residues. Looked up from germline, CDR1 is SQVTM and CDR2 is ANQGSEA. V shed 7 bases, J shed 7 bases, and the junction held 14 bases outside the gene matches. The CDR3, as DNA: TGCAGCGCCTCGGACAGGGAGGGTAAGGCTGGCTACACCTTC. Its translation is CSASDREGKAGYTF.

This clonotype was observed many times. The chain joins TRBV6-5 to TRBJ2-7; no definite D call. The CDR3 sequence is 16 residues long. The V end lost 0 bases, the J end lost 1 base, and 13 bases lay between the germline ends. Looked up from germline, CDR1 is MNHEY and CDR2 is SVGAGI. CDR3 amino acids: CASSYSGLGDSYEQYF. CDR3 in DNA: TGTGCCAGCAGTTACTCGGGTCTAGGTGATTCCTACGAGCAGTACTTC.

The chain carries TRBV20-1 and TRBJ2-7, with 8 bases identical to TRBD2. This CDR3 contains 14 residues. Germline CDR1 is DFQATT and CDR2 is SNEGSKA (reference sequence). V dropped 3 bases and J dropped 6; count of bases not matched to a gene: 10. CDR3 residues: CSASFGTRISEQYF. In nucleotides, the CDR3 is TGCAGTGCTAGTTTCGGGACTAGAATTTCCGAGCAGTACTTC.

Only a few counts were recorded for this clonotype. The chain carries TRBV5-1 and TRBJ2-2; TRBD2 agrees at 10 bases. CDR1 and CDR2 from the germline V gene are SGHRS and YFSETQ. With V trimmed by 4 bases and J by 9 bases, 12 bases remained unmatched. The CDR3 runs 16 residues. Written as DNA, the CDR3 is TGCGCCAGCAGCCTGAGCGGGAGGGCTCAAGAGAGGGAGCTGTTTTTT. Translating gives CASSLSGRAQERELFF. The whole variable domain, remainder taken from reference TRBV5-1 and TRBJ2-2, is KAGVTQTPRYLIKTRGQQVTLSCSPISGHRSVSWYQQTPGQGLQFLFEYFSETQRNKGNFPGRFSGRQFSNSRSEMNVSTLELGDSALYLCASSLSGRAQERELFFGEGSRLTVL.

This clonotype was recorded at least ten times. The V call is TRBV5-1, the J call TRBJ2-2; 9 bases are shared with TRBD2. Trimming removed 4 bases from V and 6 bases from J; junction bases left unmatched: 13. Germline V gene data show CDR1 as SGHRS and CDR2 as YFSETQ. This CDR3 is 17 amino acids long. CDR3 loop: CASSRAGTSNSAGELFF. CDR3 DNA sequence: TGCGCCAGCAGCCGAGCCGGGACTAGCAATTCGGCCGGGGAGCTGTTTTTT.

V usage is TRBV13 and J usage is TRBJ2-7; 9 bases fit TRBD1. This CDR3 is 17 amino acids long. After removal of 11 bases from V and 3 bases from J, the junction contained 20 bases not matched to a gene. The germline CDR1 and CDR2 sequences are PRHDT and FYEKMQ (reference sequence). The DNA for the CDR3 is TGTGCCTTCAGCCCTGGCTATACGGGACAGGGATTCTACGAGCAGTACTTC. Its protein product is CAFSPGYTGQGFYEQYF.

DNA for the CDR3: TGTGCCAGCAGACCTACCAGGGGGCCTGGGGCCGGGGAGCTGTTTTTT. Its translation is CASRPTRGPGAGELFF. The chain links TRBV7-6 to TRBJ2-2; 8 bases agree with TRBD1. Germline V CDR1 and CDR2: SGHVS, FNYEAQ. CDR3 length: 16 residues. With V trimmed by 6 bases and J by 6 bases, 12 bases remained unmatched.

The rearrangement links TRBV30 to TRBJ2-3; D is perhaps TRBD1 (5 bases). The CDR3 loop spans 13 amino acids. V gave up 5 bases and J gave up 2 bases, with 11 bases separating them. Germline-derived CDR1 and CDR2 are GTSNPN and SVGIG (reference sequence). DNA for the CDR3: TGTGCCTGGCTGGACAAGAACACAGATACGCAGTATTTT. Its protein product is CAWLDKNTDTQYF.

This clonotype was seen a few times. The chain joins TRBV11-2 to TRBJ2-7; D remains ambiguous. Trimming removed 1 base from V and 2 bases from J, with 12 bases in between. From germline, CDR1 is SGHAT and CDR2 FQNNGV. This CDR3 spans 15 amino acids. CDR3 sequence (DNA): TGTGCCAGCAGCTTAGCCCCTCTAGAAGCCTACGAGCAGTACTTC. Protein product: CASSLAPLEAYEQYF.

This clonotype was found many times. The V gene is TRBV12-3 or TRBV12-4, the J gene TRBJ2-4; the D is unclear. This CDR3 region has 13 residues. With 5 bases removed from V and 4 bases from J, the gap between germline ends came to 9 bases. The CDR3 reads CASSGPEKNIQYF. CDR3 in DNA: TGTGCCAGCAGTGGCCCGGAGAAAAACATTCAGTACTTC.

This clonotype was seen a handful of times. The V and J genes are TRBV5-4 and TRBJ2-2, with 11 bases fitting TRBD2. The CDR3 extends over 17 amino acids. Trimming removed 3 bases from V and 0 bases from J; junction bases left unmatched: 4. Per the germline V gene, CDR1 is SGHNT and CDR2 is YYREEE (reference sequence). Here the CDR3 reads CASSWGTSGANTGELFF. The CDR3 region has the DNA TGTGCCAGCAGCTGGGGGACTAGCGGCGCGAACACCGGGGAGCTGTTTTTT. Using reference TRBV5-4 and TRBJ2-2 for the parts outside the CDR3, the full variable domain is ETGVTQSPTHLIKTRGQQVTLRCSSQSGHNTVSWYQQALGQGPQFIFQYYREEENGRGNFPPRFSGLQFPNYSSELNVNALELDDSALYLCASSWGTSGANTGELFFGEGSRLTVL.

This clonotype was detected many times. The chain is built from TRBV5-1 and TRBJ2-5, with 7 positions matching TRBD2. The CDR3 loop spans 17 amino acids. Germline V gene data show CDR1 as SGHRS and CDR2 as YFSETQ. J lost 2 bases, V lost 3 bases, and 13 bases had no gene match. CDR3 sequence reads: CASSWGIAGDLQETQYF. The CDR3 DNA is TGCGCCAGCAGCTGGGGCATCGCGGGAGACCTACAAGAGACCCAGTACTTC.

The chain links TRBV5-4 to TRBJ1-6; TRBD1 aligns across 8 bases. The junction had 7 bases not matched to a gene; V was cut back by 3 bases and J by 8 bases. Germline values: CDR1 SGHNT, CDR2 YYREEE (reference sequence). The CDR3 contains 15 residues. CDR3 sequence reads: CASSWQGARDSPLHF. Written as DNA, the CDR3 is TGTGCCAGCAGCTGGCAGGGGGCGCGGGATTCACCCCTCCACTTT.

This clonotype was counted a few times. The chain employs TRBV18 and TRBJ2-1; 9 bases are shared with TRBD2. CDR1 and CDR2 from the germline V gene are KGHSH and LQKENI. The J segment lost 0 bases and the V segment lost 4 bases, leaving 4 bases of the junction unmatched. The CDR3 runs to 16 residues. The CDR3, as DNA: TGTGCCAGCTCACGACTAGCGGACAGCTCCTACAATGAGCAGTTCTTC. The encoded protein is CASSRLADSSYNEQFF. The full variable domain, rest sourced from reference TRBV18 and TRBJ2-1, is NAGVMQNPRHLVRRRGQEARLRCSPMKGHSHVYWYRQLPEEGLKFMVYLQKENIIDESGMPKERFSAEFPKEGPSILRIQQVVRGDSAAYFCASSRLADSSYNEQFFGPGTRLTVL.

A few counts support this clonotype. J is TRBJ2-5 and V is TRBV20-1; TRBD2 might be the D (6 bases). The CDR3 length is 14 residues. In germline, CDR1 is DFQATT, CDR2 SNEGSKA (reference sequence). With 6 bases removed from V and 2 bases from J, the gap between germline ends came to 16 bases. The CDR3: CSAEEPGLQETQYF. CDR3 bases: TGCAGTGCAGAAGAACCGGGACTTCAAGAGACCCAGTACTTC.

The chain combines TRBV27 with TRBJ2-2, with 7 bases lining up with TRBD2. Germline V gene lookup returns CDR1 MNHEY and CDR2 SMNVEV (reference sequence). Trimming removed 6 bases from V and 6 bases from J; junction bases left unmatched: 7. This CDR3 spans 14 amino acids. CDR3 nucleotide sequence: TGTGCCAGCAGGAGTATGGGGGGGGCCGGGGAGCTGTTTTTT. Protein: CASRSMGGAGELFF.